Below, 12 T cell receptor beta chains from the same sample are listed, as sequenced in a study of T cell responses to AZD1222 COVID-19 vaccine. Assay used: immunoSEQ multiplex PCR; TCRdb lists only in-frame clones, some missing. The sample holds some 130,000 clones, over 85% seen once. The input for sequencing was peripheral blood, taken 28 days after the second AZD1222 dose. These receptors all come from an adult who received the AZD1222 COVID-19 vaccine.

This sequence joins TRBV3-1 (or the pseudogene TRBV3-2) and TRBJ1-6; D remains unclear. There are 15 residues in the CDR3. The germline V gene has CDR1 LGHDT and CDR2 YNNKEL (reference sequence). The V gene lost 0 bases and the J gene lost 7 bases, with 10 bases spanning the gap. In DNA, the CDR3 is TGTGCCAGCAGCCAAGATCAACTGAGCAATTCACCCCTCCACTTT. Translation: CASSQDQLSNSPLHF.

CDR3 loop: CASSGTGTRAPPDTQYF. The CDR3 DNA reads TGTGCCAGCAGTGGCACCGGGACTAGGGCCCCTCCAGATACGCAGTATTTT. The rearrangement joins TRBV6-4 to TRBJ2-3, with TRBD2 matching 8 bases. The V and J ends lost 4 bases and 4 bases, in that order; junction bases with no gene match: 13. The CDR3 contains 17 residues. CDR1 MRHNA and CDR2 SNTAGT come from the germline V gene.

The J gene is TRBJ2-6, the V gene TRBV7-3; D remains unclear. The CDR3 runs 15 residues. Trimming removed 1 base from V and 4 bases from J, with 8 bases in between. Germline lookup yields CDR1 SGHTA and CDR2 FQGTGA. The CDR3 nucleotides are TGTGCCAGCAGCTTAAACCCAGGAGGGGCCAACGTCCTGACTTTC. It yields the protein CASSLNPGGANVLTF.

The chain is built from TRBV29-1 and TRBJ2-7; 8 nucleotides agree with TRBD1. CDR1 SQVTM and CDR2 ANQGSEA come from the germline V gene. J was trimmed by 4 bases and V by 5 bases; bases with no gene match: 4. This CDR3 has 12 residues. In DNA form, the CDR3 reads TGCAGCGTTCAGACAGGGGATTACGAGCAGTACTTC. Encoded protein: CSVQTGDYEQYF.

This chain uses TRBV6-4 with TRBJ1-6; no clear D. Germline assignment: CDR1 MRHNA and CDR2 SNTAGT. Trimming pared 2 bases from V and 5 bases from J, leaving 19 bases between. The CDR3 is 18 residues long. In DNA form, the CDR3 reads TGTGCCAGCAGTGACCCCCCCACCCCGGGAACCGATAATTCACCCCTCCACTTT. Translated, it gives CASSDPPTPGTDNSPLHF.

V usage is TRBV5-1 and J usage is TRBJ1-1, with 7 bases identical to TRBD1. V lost 3 bases, J lost 4 bases, and 9 bases stayed unmatched. The CDR3 totals 15 residues. CDR1 SGHRS and CDR2 YFSETQ come from the germline V gene. The CDR3 DNA is TGCGCCAGCAGCTCCACAGGGGTCATAGGCACTGAAGCTTTCTTT. Protein sequence: CASSSTGVIGTEAFF. The entire variable domain, with the rest obtained from reference TRBV5-1 and TRBJ1-1, is as follows: KAGVTQTPRYLIKTRGQQVTLSCSPISGHRSVSWYQQTPGQGLQFLFEYFSETQRNKGNFPGRFSGRQFSNSRSEMNVSTLELGDSALYLCASSSTGVIGTEAFFGQGTRLTVV.

The V call is TRBV7-2, the J call TRBJ2-7; tentatively, D is TRBD1 or TRBD2 (5 bases each). The CDR3 consists of 15 residues. The germline V gene encodes CDR1 SGHTA and CDR2 FQGNSA. With 0 bases removed from V and 2 bases from J, the gap between germline ends came to 11 bases. CDR3 sequence (DNA): TGTGCCAGCAGCTTAGCTTCAGGGAGTCCCTACGAGCAGTACTTC. Protein sequence: CASSLASGSPYEQYF.

Written as DNA, the CDR3 is TGTGCCATCAGTGAGTCGTATCGGGACAGGGGCTACGAGCAGTACTTC. Protein sequence: CAISESYRDRGYEQYF. This chain uses TRBV10-3 with TRBJ2-7; 10 bases are shared with TRBD1. The CDR3 extends over 16 amino acids. Germline V gene lookup returns CDR1 ENHRY and CDR2 SYGVKD. V dropped 0 bases and J dropped 3; count of bases not matched to a gene: 5.

The chain uses TRBV12-3 or TRBV12-4 and TRBJ1-5; 7 positions agree with TRBD1. This CDR3 comprises 13 residues. Germline trimming cut 5 bases from V and 4 bases from J; bases unmatched to any gene: 2. CDR3: CASSTGQNQPQHF. Here the CDR3 DNA reads TGTGCCAGCAGTACGGGACAGAATCAGCCCCAGCATTTT.

The J gene is TRBJ2-7, the V gene TRBV5-6; TRBD1 or TRBD2 may be the D gene (6 bases each). The V gene lost 3 bases and the J gene lost 2 bases, with 12 bases spanning the gap. The CDR3 totals 14 residues. Germline V gene sequence: CDR1 SGHDT, CDR2 YYEEEE. Written as DNA, the CDR3 is TGTGCCAGCAGCTATAGTGGGGGGCCCTACGAGCAGTACTTC. It translates to CASSYSGGPYEQYF.

The rearrangement joins TRBV9 to TRBJ2-5; D may be TRBD1 (5 bases). The CDR3 runs 15 residues. CDR1 SGDLS and CDR2 YYNGEE come from the germline V gene. With 1 base removed from V and 9 bases from J, the gap between germline ends came to 19 bases. CDR3 region: CASSVRPEPRVAQYF. CDR3 bases: TGTGCCAGCAGCGTACGACCGGAACCCAGGGTAGCCCAGTACTTC.

CDR3 region: CASSPSATNEKLFF. The DNA of the CDR3 is TGTGCCAGCAGTCCATCGGCAACTAATGAAAAACTGTTTTTT. The chain recombines TRBV6-2 or TRBV6-3 with TRBJ1-4; no firm D call. V was clipped by 5 bases and J by 0 bases, with 7 bases between them. Germline V gene sequence: CDR1 MNHEY, CDR2 SVGEGT. CDR3 size: 14 residues.